This TCR beta chain originates from a study of identical twins. Comments on this clonotype: Antigen unknown.

Study-wide results and caveats: Models, which agreed with sharing between unrelated individuals, nonetheless underestimated the out-of-frame TCR alpha sharing seen in monozygotic twins.

Deletions cut 5 bases from V and 1 base from J, with 11 bases between. This CDR3 region has 14 residues. One entry per CDR3 protein results from TCRdb running MiXCR on the 5' RACE reads. Of 430,000 or so distinct CDR3 sequences listed, roughly a quarter are singletons. These data were also filed under a second study, of T cells expressing NK-cell markers.

This TCR derives from a woman between 18 and 30 years old in good health. The rearrangement uses TRBV12-3 or TRBV12-4 and TRBJ1-1; D gene ambiguous. Sequencing was performed on CD4+ T cells sorted from blood. CDR3 nucleotides: TGTGCCAGCAGTCCCGACGGTAGGAACACTGAAGCTTTCTTT. Translated, it gives CASSPDGRNTEAFF.